This T cell receptor beta chain emerged from a study of T cell responses to AZD1222 COVID-19 vaccine. Overall study results and limits: Donor demographics were predominantly white British with a female majority; clonal diversity may be underestimated. CD4 TCRs associated with vaccination spanned spike, dominating at 160-218 and 743-854.

Only in-frame clones appear in the TCRdb table, and some are missing; sequencing was by immunoSEQ multiplex PCR. The table lists about 85,000 clones, approximately 89% of them singletons. To note about this clone: What it binds is unknown.

Trimming took 5 bases from V and 7 from J, leaving 12 bases between them. CDR3 length: 13 amino acids. Germline CDR1 SNHLY, CDR2 FYNNEI. This clonotype was sampled from an adult in good health. Source: peripheral blood, taken on day 0 of AZD1222 vaccination. The chain combines TRBV2 with TRBJ2-1; D ambiguous. CDR3 nucleotides: TGTGCCAGCAGTATGGAAACACAGAATGAGCAGTTCTTC. Its translation: CASSMETQNEQFF.